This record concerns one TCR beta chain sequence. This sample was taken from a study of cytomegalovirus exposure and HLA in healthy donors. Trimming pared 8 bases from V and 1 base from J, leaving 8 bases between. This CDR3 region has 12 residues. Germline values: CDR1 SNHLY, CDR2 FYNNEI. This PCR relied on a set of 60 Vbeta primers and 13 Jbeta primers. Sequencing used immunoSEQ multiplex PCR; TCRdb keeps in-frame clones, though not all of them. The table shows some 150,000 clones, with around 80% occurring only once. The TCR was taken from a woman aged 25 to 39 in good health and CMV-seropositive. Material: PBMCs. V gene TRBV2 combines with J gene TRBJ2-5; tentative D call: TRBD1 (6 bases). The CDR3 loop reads CASLTGQETQYF. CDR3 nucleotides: TGTGCCAGCCTGACAGGCCAAGAGACCCAGTACTTC.